This entry is about one T cell receptor (beta chain). Its antigen is unidentified. Some clones are missing from TCRdb's copy, which holds only in-frame ones; the method was immunoSEQ multiplex PCR. The table includes 150,000 to 160,000 clones, 85% to 90% detected once. Germline V gene lookup returns CDR1 SGHVS and CDR2 FQNEAQ. Trimming cost V 4 bases and J 4 bases; bases outside gene matches: 4. The CDR3 has 14 residues. These data belong to a study of cytomegalovirus exposure and HLA in healthy donors. Study in general: It was reported in a later analysis that the 120 or so validation repertoires used the same platform as the approximately 670 first-cohort repertoires. Study observations and caveats: Specificity of three CMV-associated chains for CMV antigens was verified in vitro.

This clonotype was sampled from a human donor in good health. The chain employs TRBV7-8 and TRBJ2-7, with 10 nucleotides matching TRBD2. The material sequenced was PBMCs. This CDR3 reads CASSSLAGVYEQYF. The CDR3 DNA follows: TGTGCCAGCAGCTCGCTAGCGGGAGTGTACGAGCAGTACTTC.